This T cell receptor (beta chain) appears in the sequencing data of a study of blood T cell repertoires in COVID-19. Per the study methods: Cell counts per sample came from amplifying reference gene primers. Data came from immunoSEQ multiplex PCR; TCRdb stores just in-frame clones and leaves some out. For V, J and clone size, that table is used; D and trimming come from the DNA. The sample shows more than 250,000 clones, roughly 82% of them seen only once. Worth noting for this clone: Other DNA sequences from this sample encode an identical CDR3 as well.

CDR1 and CDR2 from the germline V gene are SGHTA and FQGTGA. CDR3 size: 15 residues. The V segment lost 5 bases and the J segment 4 bases; nucleotides outside the gene matches: 3. This chain joins TRBV7-3 and TRBJ2-1; 12 bases fit TRBD2. The clonotype was recovered from a woman between 45 and 60 years old with acute or convalescent COVID-19. The sample consisted of peripheral blood. Written as DNA, the CDR3 is TGTGCCAGCAGCCCCGGGACTAGCGGGTACAATGAGCAGTTCTTC. It translates to CASSPGTSGYNEQFF.